This T cell receptor (beta chain) is from a study of shared clonotypes between healthy human individuals. Background on the study: CD4 naive and CD4 memory each took three plates per donor, while CD8 naive took two and CD8 memory one.

Study outcomes and limitations: In contrast to clonotypes shared by all four donors, non-shared clonotypes had lower generation probabilities. Represented diversity (both genetic and exposure-history) was limited by the small number of donors.

Details on this clone: Its antigen is still unknown. This sample includes further DNA sequences coding for the same CDR3.

Once extracted for a subset, genomic DNA was divided evenly among several immunoSEQ plates. TCRdb's copy holds only in-frame clones and misses some; the assay was immunoSEQ multiplex PCR. Among a few hundred thousand clones listed, 60% to 70% were seen once. V dropped 1 base and J dropped 1; count of bases not matched to a gene: 2. This CDR3 region has 16 residues. Germline V gene data show CDR1 as LNHNV and CDR2 as YYDKDF (reference sequence). What was sequenced was memory CD4+ T cells sorted from blood. Subset of the sample: CD45RA-negative fraction. This TCR derives from a man younger than 40 in good health. V gene TRBV15 combines with J gene TRBJ2-5; 11 bases map to TRBD2. The CDR3: CATSRAGTSGQETQYF. In nucleotides, the CDR3 is TGTGCCACCAGCAGAGCCGGGACTAGCGGCCAAGAGACCCAGTACTTC.